This T cell receptor beta chain originates from a study of response to subunit inactivated influenza vaccine (dated by TCRdb to 2016 to 2019). In terms of the full investigation: The study used deep quantitative T cell receptor repertoire profiling to track responses to a trivalent subunit inactivated influenza vaccine.

Comments on this clonotype: Its target antigen remains unknown. Nothing much larger sits one base from this clone, and base qualities are not available.

Overall study outcomes, separate from this receptor: The authors proposed that each seasonal influenza vaccination may bring in only a limited number of new T cells.

The germline V gene (reference sequence) yields SEHNR for CDR1 and FQNEAQ for CDR2. Reading from cysteine to phenylalanine, the CDR3 counts 15 amino acids. The retained sequence is limited to the CDR3, 45 bases, with the frame set at the first base. Germline trimming amounts to 5 bases on V and 3 bases on J, with 9 as the count of junction bases outside the gene matches. Library prep was done by RT-PCR. Reads for this sample came from an Illumina HiSeq 2500. The public sequencing data were trimmed at Q25 with fastp and processed into clonotypes with MiXCR by TCRdb, which kept only in-frame beta chains. Entries that share a CDR3 protein sequence are merged under the most common genes and DNA. The sample table holds about 570,000 distinct CDR3 sequences, of which about 10% were seen once. The ten biggest clones cover more than 9.5% of the sample. The sample was also linked to a second study, of T cells expressing NK-cell markers. Per the second study: TCR beta cDNA libraries were prepared using 5'RACE template switching, which introduced a universal primer site and unique molecular identifiers. TCR beta-chain repertoires were profiled in sorted CD3+CD56+NKG2C+, CD3+CD56+NKG2C- and CD3+CD56-NKG2C+ T-cell subsets from several donors. Seven of the eight sequenced donors were HCMV-seropositive and one was HCMV-seronegative. To restrict sorting to alphabetaTCR-expressing T cells, an anti-gammadeltaTCR antibody was added in several experiments. For roughly 6 donors, the dominant CD3+CD56+NKG2C+ clonotypes were among the top 10 CD8+ clonotypes and accounted for about 1.0-7.5% of CD8+ T cells. Those dominant clonotypes were again the most abundant among CD3+CD56-NKG2C+ cells in several donors, at about 28.3-65%. Whether the expanded NKG2C-expressing T cell clones were specific for HCMV antigens was left unclear. All eight donors whose samples were sequenced were randomly selected healthy volunteers, three of them men and five women. To determine HCMV serostatus, a commercial ELISA kit was used to detect HCMV-specific IgG in serum. Peripheral blood mononuclear cells were isolated from blood by Ficoll density gradient centrifugation. For several donors, unsorted PBMC were also used to sequence bulk peripheral blood T-cell repertoires. Priming for cDNA synthesis came from the TCR beta constant segment, and two successive PCR amplification steps followed. The libraries were sequenced on Illumina HiSeq 2000/2500, MiSeq or NextSeq, producing 2 x 150 bp reads. MIGEC was used to demultiplex reads and group the reads by UMI, and MiTCR was used to assemble and quantify clonotypes. To remove erroneous sequences, TCR cDNA sequences were retained only when supported by two or more reads. The tcR package was used for downstream repertoire analysis, and clonotypes were matched between fractions using CDR3 nucleotide sequence together with V segment. VDJmatch was used to annotate antigen specificity against VDJdb, with one amino acid substitution in CDR3 permitted.

The material was PBMCs from blood, obtained on the day of vaccination. This sequence originates from a middle-aged man who received an inactivated influenza vaccine. Donor details come from another sample of the same person, matched by shared clones. The V and J segments used are TRBV7-9 and TRBJ1-1; TRBD1 lines up with 7 middle nucleotides. The DNA sequence is as follows: TGTGCCAGCAGCGACGGGACAGCTTGGGACACTGAAGCTTTCTTT. It translates as CASSDGTAWDTEAFF.